Sequencing of this T cell receptor (beta chain) was carried out in a study of a mutant IDH1 vaccine in newly diagnosed glioma. The overall study: The study started vaccination 4-6 weeks after radiotherapy alone, or with temozolomide cycles.

Comment on this clone: Its cognate antigen is unknown.

Sequenced by immunoSEQ multiplex PCR; TCRdb stores in-frame clones only, minus some. The sample records more than 50,000 clones, about 80% being singletons. In germline, CDR1 is GTSNPN, CDR2 SVGIG (reference sequence). V shed 0 bases and J shed 9 bases, with 15 bases lying between them. This CDR3 has 14 residues. The time point denotes: week 11, during vaccination. A 20-mer mutant IDH1 peptide at 300 ug was injected subcutaneously with topical imiquimod. The J gene is TRBJ2-1, the V gene TRBV30, with D unresolved. This TCR derives from a man over 45 with glioma. Here the sequenced sample was PBMCs, taken from a glioma patient whose treatment included an IDH1 peptide vaccine. The CDR3: CAWSVLLPPSEQFF. Written as DNA, the CDR3 is TGTGCCTGGAGTGTACTACTACCCCCGAGTGAGCAGTTCTTC.